Listed below are T cell receptor beta chains from one sample, sequenced in a study of cytomegalovirus exposure and HLA in healthy donors. Produced via immunoSEQ multiplex PCR; TCRdb's table is partial and in-frame only. The sample lists under 200,000 clones, 80% to 90% occurring once. Input material: PBMCs. These receptors originate from a woman under 40 in good health and CMV-seronegative. CDR3s include the opening cysteine and the closing phenylalanine or tryptophan. The D gene is left open where the match is weak. Where a row states a size, it is once, few, many or the class of an expanded clone; other rows omit it.

len: 13
j_gene: TRBJ1-1
abundance: NA
d_gene: NA
v_gene: TRBV7-6
CDR3aa: CASSREENTEAFF
CDR3nt: TGTGCCAGCAGCCGTGAAGAGAACACTGAAGCTTTCTTT

len: 13
j_gene: TRBJ2-4
abundance: NA
d_gene: TRBD1
v_gene: TRBV4-3
CDR3aa: CASSWDSQNIQYF
CDR3nt: TGCGCCAGCAGCTGGGACAGCCAAAACATTCAGTACTTC

len: 14
j_gene: TRBJ2-7
abundance: NA
d_gene: TRBD2
v_gene: TRBV4-2
CDR3aa: CASSPTSGDYEQYF
CDR3nt: TGTGCCAGCAGCCCGACTAGCGGGGACTACGAGCAGTACTTC

len: 14
j_gene: TRBJ1-1
abundance: NA
d_gene: NA
v_gene: TRBV15
CDR3aa: CATSRVRGSSEAFF
CDR3nt: TGTGCCACCAGCAGAGTTCGGGGTAGCTCTGAAGCTTTCTTT

len: 14
j_gene: TRBJ1-2
abundance: NA
d_gene: NA
v_gene: TRBV7-9
CDR3aa: CASARGEGSDGYTF
CDR3nt: TGTGCCAGCGCTCGCGGTGAGGGTTCAGATGGCTACACCTTC

len: 15
j_gene: TRBJ2-1
abundance: NA
d_gene: TRBD2
v_gene: TRBV19
CDR3aa: CASSSSSGSYNEQFF
CDR3nt: TGTGCCAGTAGTTCCTCTAGCGGTTCCTACAATGAGCAGTTCTTC

len: 15
j_gene: TRBJ1-2
abundance: NA
d_gene: NA
v_gene: TRBV19
CDR3aa: CASSVTRVIGDGYTF
CDR3nt: TGTGCCAGTAGTGTTACCAGGGTCATCGGCGATGGCTACACCTTC

len: 12
j_gene: TRBJ1-2
abundance: NA
d_gene: NA
v_gene: TRBV19
CDR3aa: CASRWGLDGYTF
CDR3nt: TGTGCCAGTAGATGGGGGTTGGATGGCTACACCTTC

len: 14
j_gene: TRBJ2-7
abundance: few
d_gene: NA
v_gene: TRBV10-3
CDR3aa: CAISESRNSYEQYF
CDR3nt: TGTGCCATCAGTGAGTCGAGGAACTCCTACGAGCAGTACTTC

len: 14
j_gene: TRBJ1-1
abundance: NA
d_gene: NA
v_gene: TRBV6-5
CDR3aa: CASSQGRVGTEAFF
CDR3nt: TGTGCCAGCAGTCAGGGCCGGGTCGGAACTGAAGCTTTCTTT

len: 18
j_gene: TRBJ2-2
abundance: NA
d_gene: TRBD2
v_gene: TRBV7-6
CDR3aa: CASSLEVPGLAGTGELFF
CDR3nt: TGTGCCAGCAGCTTAGAAGTTCCGGGACTAGCGGGAACCGGGGAGCTGTTTTTT

len: 12
j_gene: TRBJ2-7
abundance: NA
d_gene: NA
v_gene: TRBV10-3
CDR3aa: CAISLNSYEQYF
CDR3nt: TGTGCCATCAGTTTGAACTCCTACGAGCAGTACTTC

len: 15
j_gene: TRBJ2-5
abundance: NA
d_gene: TRBD2
v_gene: TRBV11-2
CDR3aa: CASSSLAGSQETQYF
CDR3nt: TGTGCCAGCAGCTCCCTAGCGGGGAGCCAAGAGACCCAGTACTTC

len: 15
j_gene: TRBJ1-5
abundance: NA
d_gene: NA
v_gene: TRBV28
CDR3aa: CASSRRAGINQPQHF
CDR3nt: TGTGCCAGCAGCAGGAGGGCAGGGATCAATCAGCCCCAGCATTTT

len: 14
j_gene: TRBJ1-2
abundance: NA
d_gene: NA
v_gene: TRBV30
CDR3aa: CAWSVRAAGDRSTF
CDR3nt: TGTGCCTGGAGTGTAAGAGCGGCAGGGGATAGGAGCACCTTC

len: 16
j_gene: TRBJ2-5
abundance: NA
d_gene: TRBD1
v_gene: TRBV6-1
CDR3aa: CASSDLGQKVEETQYF
CDR3nt: TGTGCCAGCAGTGACCTGGGACAGAAGGTAGAAGAGACCCAGTACTTC

len: 13
j_gene: TRBJ1-2
abundance: NA
d_gene: NA
v_gene: TRBV30
CDR3aa: CAWSESPRVGYTF
CDR3nt: TGTGCCTGGAGTGAATCCCCACGGGTTGGCTACACCTTC

len: 17
j_gene: TRBJ2-7
abundance: NA
d_gene: TRBD2
v_gene: TRBV7-9
CDR3aa: CASSPGFPGLATYEQYF
CDR3nt: TGTGCCAGCAGTCCAGGGTTTCCGGGACTAGCGACCTACGAGCAGTACTTC

len: 16
j_gene: TRBJ2-5
abundance: NA
d_gene: NA
v_gene: TRBV7-5
CDR3aa: CVRSLPGTTYQETQYF
CDR3nt: TGTGTCAGAAGCTTACCTGGGACTACGTACCAAGAGACCCAGTACTTC

len: 14
j_gene: TRBJ1-4
abundance: NA
d_gene: NA
v_gene: TRBV4-3
CDR3aa: CASSQETGNEKLFF
CDR3nt: TGCGCCAGCAGCCAGGAGACAGGAAATGAAAAACTGTTTTTT

len: 12
j_gene: TRBJ1-2
abundance: NA
d_gene: NA
v_gene: TRBV6-5
CDR3aa: CASWRGLDGYTF
CDR3nt: TGTGCCAGCTGGAGGGGCTTGGATGGCTACACCTTC

len: 19
j_gene: TRBJ2-1
abundance: NA
d_gene: TRBD1
v_gene: TRBV7-9
CDR3aa: CASSSPATGGLSSYNEQFF
CDR3nt: TGTGCCAGCAGCTCTCCCGCGACAGGGGGCTTGAGCTCCTACAATGAGCAGTTCTTC

len: 15
j_gene: TRBJ1-3
abundance: NA
d_gene: TRBD1
v_gene: TRBV10-3
CDR3aa: CAIRVDREPGNTIYF
CDR3nt: TGTGCCATCAGGGTAGACAGGGAGCCTGGAAACACCATATATTTT

len: 13
j_gene: TRBJ2-7
abundance: NA
d_gene: NA
v_gene: TRBV7-9
CDR3aa: CASSPGHTYEQYF
CDR3nt: TGTGCCAGCAGCCCCGGGCATACCTACGAGCAGTACTTC

len: 13
j_gene: TRBJ2-7
abundance: few
d_gene: NA
v_gene: TRBV4-2
CDR3aa: CASSQVTSYEQYF
CDR3nt: TGTGCCAGCAGCCAAGTTACCAGCTACGAGCAGTACTTC

len: 16
j_gene: TRBJ2-1
abundance: NA
d_gene: TRBD1
v_gene: TRBV6-1
CDR3aa: CASSARPGQGDGEQFF
CDR3nt: TGTGCCAGCAGTGCAAGACCGGGACAGGGGGACGGGGAGCAGTTCTTC

len: 14
j_gene: TRBJ1-5
abundance: few
d_gene: NA
v_gene: TRBV6-6
CDR3aa: CASSRGQSNQPQHF
CDR3nt: TGTGCCAGCAGCCGAGGACAGAGCAATCAGCCCCAGCATTTT

len: 14
j_gene: TRBJ2-7
abundance: NA
d_gene: NA
v_gene: TRBV15
CDR3aa: CATSGALSSYEQYF
CDR3nt: TGTGCCACCTCCGGGGCCTTAAGCTCCTACGAGCAGTACTTC

len: 13
j_gene: TRBJ1-3
abundance: NA
d_gene: TRBD1
v_gene: TRBV29-1
CDR3aa: CSGGQGSGNTIYF
CDR3nt: TGCAGCGGCGGACAGGGCTCTGGAAACACCATATATTTT

len: 12
j_gene: TRBJ2-1
abundance: NA
d_gene: NA
v_gene: TRBV30
CDR3aa: CAWSYSYNEQFF
CDR3nt: TGTGCCTGGAGTTATAGTTACAATGAGCAGTTCTTC

len: 15
j_gene: TRBJ2-3
abundance: NA
d_gene: NA
v_gene: TRBV19
CDR3aa: CASSPRAGRTDTQYF
CDR3nt: TGTGCCAGTAGCCCACGTGCGGGACGCACAGATACGCAGTATTTT

len: 14
j_gene: TRBJ1-4
abundance: once
d_gene: TRBD1
v_gene: TRBV5-1
CDR3aa: CASGPGTANEKLFF
CDR3nt: TGCGCCAGCGGCCCCGGGACAGCTAATGAAAAACTGTTTTTT

len: 14
j_gene: TRBJ1-1
abundance: NA
d_gene: NA
v_gene: TRBV9
CDR3aa: CASSVDGQNTEAFF
CDR3nt: TGTGCCAGCAGCGTAGACGGACAGAACACTGAAGCTTTCTTT

len: 15
j_gene: TRBJ1-1
abundance: once
d_gene: TRBD1
v_gene: TRBV5-1
CDR3aa: CASAGTGPLGTEAFF
CDR3nt: TGCGCCAGCGCCGGGACAGGCCCGCTGGGGACTGAAGCTTTCTTT

len: 12
j_gene: TRBJ1-4
abundance: few
d_gene: NA
v_gene: TRBV15
CDR3aa: CATSRDGEKLFF
CDR3nt: TGTGCCACCAGCAGAGATGGTGAAAAACTGTTTTTT

len: 14
j_gene: TRBJ2-7
abundance: NA
d_gene: TRBD2
v_gene: TRBV28
CDR3aa: CASKPGSGSYEQYF
CDR3nt: TGTGCCAGCAAACCGGGTAGCGGGAGCTACGAGCAGTACTTC

len: 16
j_gene: TRBJ2-7
abundance: once
d_gene: NA
v_gene: TRBV27
CDR3aa: CASSPVDGSDWYEQYF
CDR3nt: TGTGCCAGCAGTCCGGTTGACGGATCTGATTGGTACGAGCAGTACTTC

len: 14
j_gene: TRBJ1-6
abundance: NA
d_gene: TRBD1
v_gene: TRBV4-2
CDR3aa: CASRNRDSNSPLHF
CDR3nt: TGTGCCAGCAGGAACCGGGACAGTAATTCACCCCTCCACTTT